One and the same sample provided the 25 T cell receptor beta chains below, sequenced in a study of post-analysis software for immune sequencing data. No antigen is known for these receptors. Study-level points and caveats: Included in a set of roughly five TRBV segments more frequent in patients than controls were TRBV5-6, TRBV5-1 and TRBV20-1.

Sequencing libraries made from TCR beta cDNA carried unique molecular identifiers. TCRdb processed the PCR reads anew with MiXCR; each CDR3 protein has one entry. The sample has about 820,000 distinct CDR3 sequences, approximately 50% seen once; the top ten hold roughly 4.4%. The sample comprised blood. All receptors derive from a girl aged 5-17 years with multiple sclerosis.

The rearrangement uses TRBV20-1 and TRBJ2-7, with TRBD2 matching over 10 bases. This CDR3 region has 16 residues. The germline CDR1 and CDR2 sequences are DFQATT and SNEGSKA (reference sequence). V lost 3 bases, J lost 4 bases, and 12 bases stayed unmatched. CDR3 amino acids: CSASLASGSPNYEQYF. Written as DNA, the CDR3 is TGCAGTGCTAGTTTGGCTAGCGGGAGCCCTAATTACGAGCAGTACTTC.

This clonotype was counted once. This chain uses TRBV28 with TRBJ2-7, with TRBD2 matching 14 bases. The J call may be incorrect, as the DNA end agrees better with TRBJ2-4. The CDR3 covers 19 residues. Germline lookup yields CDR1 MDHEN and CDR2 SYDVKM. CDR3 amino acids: CASSSSGLAGVEILHIQYF. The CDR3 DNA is TGTGCCAGCAGTTCCTCGGGACTAGCGGGAGTCGAGATCCTACACATTCAGTACTTC.

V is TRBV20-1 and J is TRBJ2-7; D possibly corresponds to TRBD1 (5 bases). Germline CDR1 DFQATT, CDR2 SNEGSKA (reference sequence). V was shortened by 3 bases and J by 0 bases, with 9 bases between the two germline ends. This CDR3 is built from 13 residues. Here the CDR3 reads CSASEDSSYEQYF. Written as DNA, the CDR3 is TGCAGTGCTAGTGAAGACAGCTCCTACGAGCAGTACTTC.

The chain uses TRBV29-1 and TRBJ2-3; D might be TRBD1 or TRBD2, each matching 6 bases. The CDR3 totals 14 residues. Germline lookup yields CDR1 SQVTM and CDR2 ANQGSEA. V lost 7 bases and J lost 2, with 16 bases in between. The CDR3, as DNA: TGCAGCGCACGGGGGCGGGGAGACACAGATACGCAGTATTTT. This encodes CSARGRGDTDTQYF.

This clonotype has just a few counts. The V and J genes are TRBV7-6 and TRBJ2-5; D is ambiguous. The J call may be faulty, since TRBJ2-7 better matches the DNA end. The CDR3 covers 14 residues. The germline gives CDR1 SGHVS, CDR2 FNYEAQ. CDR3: CASSLVSSGDEQYF. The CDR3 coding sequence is TGTGCCAGCAGCTTAGTTTCATCTGGGGACGAGCAGTACTTC.

CDR3 protein: CASSQAFPGQRPYEQYF. The DNA of the CDR3 is TGTGCCAGCAGCCAAGCATTTCCGGGACAGCGACCCTACGAGCAGTACTTC. V gene TRBV3-1 combines with J gene TRBJ2-7, with 7 bases matching TRBD1. V was clipped by 1 base and J by 2 bases; unmatched bases: 11. Germline values: CDR1 LGHDT, CDR2 YNNKEL (reference sequence). The CDR3 is 17 amino acids.

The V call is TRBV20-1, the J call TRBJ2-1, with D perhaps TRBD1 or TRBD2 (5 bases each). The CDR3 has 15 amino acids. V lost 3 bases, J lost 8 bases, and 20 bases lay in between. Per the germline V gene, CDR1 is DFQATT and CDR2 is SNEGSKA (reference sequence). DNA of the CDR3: TGCAGTGCTAGGGAGATCCGGGGCCATCAGGATGAGCAGTTCTTC. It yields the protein CSAREIRGHQDEQFF.

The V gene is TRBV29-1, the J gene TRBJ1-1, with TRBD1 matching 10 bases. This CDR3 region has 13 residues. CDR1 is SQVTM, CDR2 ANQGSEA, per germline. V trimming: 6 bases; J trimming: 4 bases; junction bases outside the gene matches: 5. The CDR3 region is CSVQRDRGTEAFF. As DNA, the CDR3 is TGCAGCGTACAACGGGACAGGGGCACTGAAGCTTTCTTT.

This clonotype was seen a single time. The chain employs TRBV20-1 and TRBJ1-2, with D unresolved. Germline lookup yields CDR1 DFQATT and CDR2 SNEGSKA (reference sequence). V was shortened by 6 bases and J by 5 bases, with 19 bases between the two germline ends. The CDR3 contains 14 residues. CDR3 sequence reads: CSAERRSIGYGYTF. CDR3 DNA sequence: TGCAGTGCGGAAAGGCGGTCAATTGGGTATGGCTACACCTTC.

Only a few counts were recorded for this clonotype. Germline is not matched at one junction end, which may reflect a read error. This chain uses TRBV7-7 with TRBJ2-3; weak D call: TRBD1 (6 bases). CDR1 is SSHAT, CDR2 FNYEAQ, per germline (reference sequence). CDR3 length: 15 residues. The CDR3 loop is CASSFRGRETDTQYF. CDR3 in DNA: TGTGCTAGCAGCTTCAGGGGACGCGAGACAGATACGCAGTATTTT. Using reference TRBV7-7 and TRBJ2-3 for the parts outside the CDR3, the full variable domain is GAGVSQSPRYKVTKRGQDVTLRCDPISSHATLYWYQQALGQGPEFLTYFNYEAQPDKSGLPSDRFSAERPEGSISTLTIQRTEQRDSAMYRCASSFRGRETDTQYFGPGTRLTVL.

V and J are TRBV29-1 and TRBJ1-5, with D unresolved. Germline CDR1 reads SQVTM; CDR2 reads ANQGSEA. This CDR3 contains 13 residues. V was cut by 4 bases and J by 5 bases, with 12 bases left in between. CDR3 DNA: TGCAGCGTTGCGTGGGGAGTCGATCAGCCCCAGCATTTT. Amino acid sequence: CSVAWGVDQPQHF. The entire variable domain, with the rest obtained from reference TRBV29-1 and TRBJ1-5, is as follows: SAVISQKPSRDICQRGTSLTIQCQVDSQVTMMFWYRQQPGQSLTLIATANQGSEATYESGFVIDKFPISRPNLTFSTLTVSNMSPEDSSIYLCSVAWGVDQPQHFGDGTRLSIL.

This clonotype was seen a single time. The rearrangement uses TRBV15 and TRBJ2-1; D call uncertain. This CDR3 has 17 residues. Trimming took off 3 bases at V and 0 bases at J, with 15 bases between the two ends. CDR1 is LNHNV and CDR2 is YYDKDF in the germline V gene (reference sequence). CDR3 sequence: CATSRGKDAFSYNEQFF. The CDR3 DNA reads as TGTGCCACCAGCAGGGGGAAGGATGCCTTCTCCTACAATGAGCAGTTCTTC.

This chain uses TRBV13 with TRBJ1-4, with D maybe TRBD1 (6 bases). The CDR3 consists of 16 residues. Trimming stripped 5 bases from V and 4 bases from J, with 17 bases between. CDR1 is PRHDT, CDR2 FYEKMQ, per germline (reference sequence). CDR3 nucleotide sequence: TGTGCCAGCAGCCCAAGAGGACAGAACTTTAATGAAAAACTGTTTTTT. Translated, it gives CASSPRGQNFNEKLFF. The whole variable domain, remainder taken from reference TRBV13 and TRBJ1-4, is AAGVIQSPRHLIKEKRETATLKCYPIPRHDTVYWYQQGPGQDPQFLISFYEKMQSDKGSIPDRFSAQQFSDYHSELNMSSLELGDSALYFCASSPRGQNFNEKLFFGSGTQLSVL.

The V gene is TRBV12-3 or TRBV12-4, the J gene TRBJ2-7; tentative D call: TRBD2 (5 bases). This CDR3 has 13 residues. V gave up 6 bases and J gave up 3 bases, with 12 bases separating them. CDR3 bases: TGTGCCAGCAGGTCTTCGGGGTTCTACGAGCAGTACTTC. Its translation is CASRSSGFYEQYF.

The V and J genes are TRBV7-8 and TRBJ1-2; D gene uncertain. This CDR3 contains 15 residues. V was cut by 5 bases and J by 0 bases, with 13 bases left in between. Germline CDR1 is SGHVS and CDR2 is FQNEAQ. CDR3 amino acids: CASSPHGLANYGYTF. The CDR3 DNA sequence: TGTGCCAGCAGCCCCCATGGACTCGCTAACTATGGCTACACCTTC.

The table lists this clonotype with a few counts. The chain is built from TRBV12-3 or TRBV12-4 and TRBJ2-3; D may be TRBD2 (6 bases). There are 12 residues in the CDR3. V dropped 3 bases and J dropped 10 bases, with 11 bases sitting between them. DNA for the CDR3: TGTGCCAGCAGTTTTCGGCGGGATGCGCAGTATTTT. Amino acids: CASSFRRDAQYF.

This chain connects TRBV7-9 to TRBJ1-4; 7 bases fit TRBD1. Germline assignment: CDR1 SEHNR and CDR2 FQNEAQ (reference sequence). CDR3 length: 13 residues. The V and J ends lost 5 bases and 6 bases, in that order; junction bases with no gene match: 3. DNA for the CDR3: TGTGCCAGCAGCCACGGACAGGATGAAAAACTGTTTTTT. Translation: CASSHGQDEKLFF.

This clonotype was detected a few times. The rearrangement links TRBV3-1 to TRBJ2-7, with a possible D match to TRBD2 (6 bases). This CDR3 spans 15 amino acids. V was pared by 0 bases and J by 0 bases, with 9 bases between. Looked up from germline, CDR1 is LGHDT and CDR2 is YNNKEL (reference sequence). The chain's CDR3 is CASSQDGGSSYEQYF. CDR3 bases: TGTGCCAGCAGCCAAGACGGGGGAAGCTCCTACGAGCAGTACTTC.

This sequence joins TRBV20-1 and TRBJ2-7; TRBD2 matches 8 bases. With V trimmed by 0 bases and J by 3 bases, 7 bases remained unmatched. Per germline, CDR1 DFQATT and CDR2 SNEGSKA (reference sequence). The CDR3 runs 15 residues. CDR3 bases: TGCAGTGCTAGAGATCCCGGGAGGGTAGGCTACGAGCAGTACTTC. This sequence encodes CSARDPGRVGYEQYF.

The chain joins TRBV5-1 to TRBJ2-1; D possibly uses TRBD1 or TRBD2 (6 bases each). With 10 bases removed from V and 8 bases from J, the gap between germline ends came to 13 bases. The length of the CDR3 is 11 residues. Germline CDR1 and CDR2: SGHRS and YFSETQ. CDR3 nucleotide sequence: TGCGCCTCTACGAGGGGGGATGAGCAGTTCTTC. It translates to CASTRGDEQFF.

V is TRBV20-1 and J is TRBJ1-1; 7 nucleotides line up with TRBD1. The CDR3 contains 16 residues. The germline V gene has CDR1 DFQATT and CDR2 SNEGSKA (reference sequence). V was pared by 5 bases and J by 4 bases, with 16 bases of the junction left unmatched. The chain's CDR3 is CSAYNLHRQGFTEAFF. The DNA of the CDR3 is TGCAGTGCTTATAACCTCCACCGACAGGGCTTCACTGAAGCTTTCTTT.

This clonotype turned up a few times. CDR3 amino acids: CASSLFGQGFNYGYTF. CDR3 DNA sequence: TGTGCCAGCAGTTTATTTGGGCAGGGCTTTAACTATGGCTACACCTTC. The chain joins TRBV27 to TRBJ1-2, with D possibly being TRBD1 (5 bases). Germline-derived CDR1 and CDR2 are MNHEY and SMNVEV (reference sequence). Trimming left V 1 base short and J 1 base short, with 13 bases between. The CDR3 is 16 amino acids.

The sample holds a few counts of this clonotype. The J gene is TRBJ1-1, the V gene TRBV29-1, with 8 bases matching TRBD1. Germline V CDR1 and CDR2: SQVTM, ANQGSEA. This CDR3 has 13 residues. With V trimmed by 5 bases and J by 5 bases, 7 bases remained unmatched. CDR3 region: CSVSGTGGTEAFF. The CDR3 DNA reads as TGCAGCGTTTCTGGGACAGGTGGTACTGAAGCTTTCTTT.

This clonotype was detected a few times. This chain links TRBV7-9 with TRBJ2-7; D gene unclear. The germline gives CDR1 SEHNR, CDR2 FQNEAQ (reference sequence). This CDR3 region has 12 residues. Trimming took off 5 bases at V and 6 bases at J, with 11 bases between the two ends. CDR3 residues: CASSPEVLEQYF. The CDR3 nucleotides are TGTGCCAGCAGCCCAGAGGTCCTCGAGCAGTACTTC. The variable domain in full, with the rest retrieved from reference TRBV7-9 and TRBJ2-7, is DTGVSQNPRHKITKRGQNVTFRCDPISEHNRLYWYRQTLGQGPEFLTYFQNEAQLEKSRLLSDRFSAERPKGSFSTLEIQRTEQGDSAMYLCASSPEVLEQYFGPGTRLTVT.

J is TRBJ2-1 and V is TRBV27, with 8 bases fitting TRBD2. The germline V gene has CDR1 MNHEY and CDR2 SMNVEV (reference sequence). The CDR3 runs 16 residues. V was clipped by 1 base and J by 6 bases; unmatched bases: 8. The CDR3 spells CASSLLSGRGVNEQFF. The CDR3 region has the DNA TGTGCCAGCAGTTTATTAAGCGGGAGAGGCGTCAATGAGCAGTTCTTC.